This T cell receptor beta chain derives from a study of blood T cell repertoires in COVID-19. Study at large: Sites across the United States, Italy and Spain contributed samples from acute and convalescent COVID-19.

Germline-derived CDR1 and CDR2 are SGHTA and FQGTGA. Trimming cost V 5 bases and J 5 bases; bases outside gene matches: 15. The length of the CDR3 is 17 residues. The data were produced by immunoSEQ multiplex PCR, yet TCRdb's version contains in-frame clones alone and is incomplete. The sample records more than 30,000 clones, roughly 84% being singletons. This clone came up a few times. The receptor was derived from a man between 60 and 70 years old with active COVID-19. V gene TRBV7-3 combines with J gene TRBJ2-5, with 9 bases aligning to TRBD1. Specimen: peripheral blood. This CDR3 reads CASSPFEGTGKVETQYF. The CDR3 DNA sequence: TGTGCCAGCAGCCCATTCGAGGGGACAGGGAAGGTGGAGACCCAGTACTTC.